The sequence of this T cell receptor beta chain was determined in a study of blood T cell repertoires in COVID-19. About the study: PBMCs, B-cell-depleted T cells, or T cells provided the cDNA or gDNA that made up the material.

In the original processing: Estimation of nucleated cell counts relied on the amplification of reference gene primers. Profiled with immunoSEQ multiplex PCR; TCRdb holds only in-frame clones, not every one. The DNA was the basis for D and trimming; V, J and clone size are from that table. The sample has 25,000 to 35,000 clones; 85% to 90% are singletons. This CDR3 is 16 amino acids long. V was clipped by 3 bases and J by 6 bases; unmatched bases: 13. Looked up from germline, CDR1 is LNHDA and CDR2 is SQIVND (reference sequence). Source material: peripheral blood. The chain recombines TRBV19 with TRBJ1-2; 7 nucleotides line up with TRBD1. This sequence was found in a human donor with acute or convalescent COVID-19. The donor label of this sample is uncertain. CDR3 region: CASSILAGGPGDGYTF. The CDR3 region has the DNA TGTGCCAGTAGTATTTTGGCAGGGGGACCAGGGGATGGCTACACCTTC.